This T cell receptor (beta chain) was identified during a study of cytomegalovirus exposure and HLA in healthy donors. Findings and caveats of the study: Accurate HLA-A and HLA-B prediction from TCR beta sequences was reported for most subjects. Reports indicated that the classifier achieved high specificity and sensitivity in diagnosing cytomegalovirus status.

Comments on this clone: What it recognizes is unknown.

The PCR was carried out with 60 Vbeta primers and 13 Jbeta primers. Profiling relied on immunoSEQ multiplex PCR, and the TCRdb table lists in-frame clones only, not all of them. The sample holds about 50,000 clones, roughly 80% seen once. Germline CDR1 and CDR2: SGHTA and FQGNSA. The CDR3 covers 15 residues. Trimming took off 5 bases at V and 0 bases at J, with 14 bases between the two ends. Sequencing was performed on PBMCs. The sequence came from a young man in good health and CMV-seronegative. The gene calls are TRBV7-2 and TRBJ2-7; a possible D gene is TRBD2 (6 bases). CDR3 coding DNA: TGTGCCAGCAGCCCATCCCGGGACTTCTCCTACGAGCAGTACTTC. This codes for CASSPSRDFSYEQYF.